The 28 T cell receptor beta chains reported below all come from one sample, sequenced in a study of blood T cell repertoires in COVID-19. The table came from immunoSEQ multiplex PCR; TCRdb's copy has only in-frame clones and leaves some out. The data hold around 200,000 clones, with under 90% observed a single time. Sequencing was performed on peripheral blood. These receptors were obtained from a man in his forties or fifties with acute or convalescent COVID-19.

This chain connects TRBV6-1 to TRBJ1-5; D ambiguous. Germline CDR1 is MNHNS and CDR2 is SASEGT. V gave up 3 bases and J gave up 2 bases, with 11 bases separating them. CDR3 length: 15 residues. The CDR3 loop is CASSEVDTGNQPQHF. The CDR3 nucleotides read TGTGCCAGCAGTGAGGTAGACACGGGCAATCAGCCCCAGCATTTT.

The chain's CDR3 is CASRKTANTEAFF. CDR3 in DNA: TGTGCCAGCAGAAAGACAGCGAACACTGAAGCTTTCTTT. The rearrangement links TRBV12-3 or TRBV12-4 to TRBJ1-1; tentatively, D is TRBD1 (5 bases). The CDR3 length is 13 residues. Trimming stripped 6 bases from V and 1 base from J, with 9 bases between.

This chain joins TRBV18 and TRBJ1-2; D is perhaps TRBD1 (6 bases). Trimming shortened V by 3 bases and J by 5 bases, and 10 bases separated the two germline ends. The V gene's germline CDR1 is KGHSH and CDR2 LQKENI. The CDR3 totals 13 residues. CDR3 in amino acids: CASSPRGSYGYTF. The CDR3 region has the DNA TGTGCCAGCTCACCCAGGGGATCGTATGGCTACACCTTC.

The rearrangement links TRBV11-1 to TRBJ1-5, with 7 bases identical to TRBD1. There are 14 residues in the CDR3. V gave up 5 bases and J gave up 3 bases; unmatched junction bases: 4. Germline CDR1 and CDR2: SGHAT and FQDESV (reference sequence). This chain's CDR3 is CASSPRGSNQPQHF. In DNA, the CDR3 is TGTGCCAGCAGCCCCAGGGGGTCCAATCAGCCCCAGCATTTT.

On this clone: Other nucleotide sequences in the sample specify the same CDR3. This rearrangement joins TRBV30 to TRBJ1-5; D is unresolved. The germline CDR1 and CDR2 sequences are GTSNPN and SVGIG (reference sequence). The CDR3 extends over 13 amino acids. V was trimmed by 1 base and J by 4 bases, leaving 8 bases between them. Here the CDR3 DNA reads TGTGCCTGGAGTGGGGGAGGGAATCAGCCCCAGCATTTT. Residues: CAWSGGGNQPQHF.

This chain joins TRBV3-1 (or the pseudogene TRBV3-2) and TRBJ1-1; 8 bases agree with TRBD1. After removal of 6 bases from V and 4 bases from J, the junction contained 13 bases not matched to a gene. The CDR3 has 16 residues. In germline, CDR1 is LGHDT, CDR2 YNNKEL (reference sequence). CDR3 coding DNA: TGTGCCAGCAGGCGCAGGGGGCGCGGTTTTGGCACTGAAGCTTTCTTT. Residues: CASRRRGRGFGTEAFF.

The rearrangement uses TRBV7-6 and TRBJ1-3, with D hard to call. V was trimmed by 0 bases and J by 2 bases, leaving 5 bases between them. The V gene's germline CDR1 is SGHVS and CDR2 FNYEAQ. CDR3 length: 14 residues. CDR3 amino acids: CASSLAQAGNTIYF. CDR3 bases: TGTGCCAGCAGCTTAGCGCAGGCTGGAAACACCATATATTTT.

This clone appeared a single time. This chain links TRBV29-1 with TRBJ2-5; 16 bases map to TRBD2. The CDR3 has 19 amino acids. Germline V gene data show CDR1 as SQVTM and CDR2 as ANQGSEA. The ends lost 4 bases at V and 4 bases at J; junction bases unmatched: 15. The CDR3 here is CSVVRPLGLAGGRGETQYF. The CDR3 region has the DNA TGCAGCGTTGTACGCCCCCTGGGACTAGCGGGGGGGCGGGGAGAGACCCAGTACTTC.

The chain has TRBV12-3 or TRBV12-4 and TRBJ2-1; 8 bases line up with TRBD1. The V and J ends lost 4 bases and 9 bases, in that order; junction bases with no gene match: 5. This CDR3 contains 13 residues. Here the CDR3 reads CASSWTGLREQFF. The CDR3 nucleotides read TGTGCCAGCAGTTGGACAGGGTTGCGTGAGCAGTTCTTC.

The V and J genes are TRBV9 and TRBJ2-3, with 7 bases fitting TRBD2. The V gene end was trimmed by 2 bases and the J gene end by 1 base; junction bases not matched to a gene: 7. The CDR3 covers 16 residues. Per germline, CDR1 SGDLS and CDR2 YYNGEE. CDR3 nucleotide sequence: TGTGCCAGCAGCGTCCGGATGGGGGGGGGCACAGATACGCAGTATTTT. The encoded protein is CASSVRMGGGTDTQYF.

The chain couples TRBV4-2 to TRBJ1-1, with a tentative D call TRBD1 (6 bases). This CDR3 has 15 amino acids. V dropped 3 bases and J dropped 0 bases, with 11 bases sitting between them. Germline CDR1 LGHNA, CDR2 YNFKEQ. CDR3 protein: CASSQGRGMNTEAFF. Written as DNA, the CDR3 is TGTGCCAGCAGCCAGGGCAGGGGAATGAACACTGAAGCTTTCTTT.

The J gene is TRBJ1-6, the V gene TRBV10-2; 7 bases are a match to TRBD1. V trimming: 4 bases; J trimming: 5 bases; junction bases outside the gene matches: 8. CDR3 length: 16 residues. Germline values: CDR1 WSHSY, CDR2 SAAADI. The CDR3 DNA follows: TGCGCCAGCAGTGTTTCCGGGACAGCGAATAATTCACCCCTCCACTTT. It encodes CASSVSGTANNSPLHF.

V is TRBV2 and J is TRBJ1-6, with a tentative D call TRBD1 (5 bases). CDR3 length equals 14 residues. V was shortened by 6 bases and J by 9 bases, with 15 bases between the two germline ends. Germline-derived CDR1 and CDR2 are SNHLY and FYNNEI. CDR3 in DNA: TGTGCCAGCAGCCCCAGGGTTCTTAGTTCACCCCTCCACTTT. Translated: CASSPRVLSSPLHF.

The chain joins TRBV6-1 to TRBJ2-7; maybe TRBD2 (5 bases). Germline values: CDR1 MNHNS, CDR2 SASEGT. The CDR3 runs 16 residues. The ends were cut back, 1 base at V and 6 bases at J, with 19 bases in the middle. The CDR3 region has the DNA TGTGCCAGCAGTGAAGAAGCGGTCTCCCATTACGGCGAGCAGTACTTC. As protein: CASSEEAVSHYGEQYF.

Details on this clone: It is unclear where the CDR3 begins or ends on the DNA, so no DNA is shown, and the CDR3 is as TCRdb lists it. V gene TRBV12-3 or TRBV12-4 combines with J gene TRBJ1-1; the D call of TRBD1 is as the table states it, not checked on the DNA. 12 amino acids form the CDR3, both terminal residues included. The CDR3 protein is CASSFLAGEAFF.

The chain recombines TRBV7-9 with TRBJ2-5, with 7 nucleotides matching TRBD1. Trimming removed 5 bases from V and 1 base from J; junction bases left unmatched: 7. Germline assignment: CDR1 SEHNR and CDR2 FQNEAQ (reference sequence). This CDR3 comprises 15 residues. The CDR3 DNA follows: TGTGCCAGCAGCCCCAGGGGACAGATCCAAGAGACCCAGTACTTC. Residues: CASSPRGQIQETQYF.

This clone was recorded only once. The rearrangement links TRBV5-6 to TRBJ1-3; no reliable D call. CDR3 size: 16 residues. With 1 base removed from V and 0 bases from J, the gap between germline ends came to 11 bases. Germline V lookup: CDR1 SGHDT, CDR2 YYEEEE. CDR3 sequence reads: CASSLPTAYSGNTIYF. CDR3 DNA sequence: TGTGCCAGCAGCTTGCCAACAGCCTACTCTGGAAACACCATATATTTT.

The rearrangement links TRBV6-1 to TRBJ2-5; 11 positions agree with TRBD1. V dropped 2 bases and J dropped 4; count of bases not matched to a gene: 6. The germline gives CDR1 MNHNS, CDR2 SASEGT. CDR3 length equals 16 residues. In DNA form, the CDR3 reads TGTGCCAGCAGTGAACCGGGGACAGGGGGTGGAGAGACCCAGTACTTC. Its translation is CASSEPGTGGGETQYF.

This clone has only a few counts. This rearrangement joins TRBV2 to TRBJ1-1; D is ambiguous. This CDR3 is 13 amino acids long. Trimming shortened V by 4 bases and J by 6 bases, and 12 bases separated the two germline ends. Germline V CDR1 and CDR2: SNHLY, FYNNEI. This CDR3 reads CASSVVVTSEAFF. The CDR3 nucleotides read TGTGCCAGCAGTGTTGTAGTAACCTCTGAAGCTTTCTTT.

The J gene is TRBJ1-1, the V gene TRBV19; possible D gene TRBD1, 6 bases. The CDR3 spans 14 residues. Trimming stripped 5 bases from V and 4 bases from J, with 14 bases between. Per germline, CDR1 LNHDA and CDR2 SQIVND (reference sequence). The DNA for the CDR3 is TGTGCCAGTAGTGTTCAGGGGAGAGGCACTGAAGCTTTCTTT. This sequence encodes CASSVQGRGTEAFF.

The V and J genes are TRBV6-5 and TRBJ1-2; D might be TRBD1 (5 bases). Trimming took 7 bases from V and 6 from J, leaving 12 bases between them. Germline V gives CDR1 MNHEY, CDR2 SVGAGI. The CDR3 is made up of 12 amino acids. CDR3 in amino acids: CASIGGRDGYTF. The CDR3 DNA sequence: TGTGCCAGCATTGGGGGGAGGGATGGCTACACCTTC.

The V call is TRBV18, the J call TRBJ1-1; D remains ambiguous. The V gene lost 4 bases and the J gene lost 4 bases, with 10 bases spanning the gap. The CDR3 runs 13 residues. Germline CDR1 and CDR2: KGHSH and LQKENI. In DNA, the CDR3 is TGTGCCAGCTCACTAGTCCCTGTCACTGAAGCTTTCTTT. It yields the protein CASSLVPVTEAFF.

The genes are TRBV18 and TRBJ1-1, with TRBD1 matching 7 bases. Germline V CDR1 and CDR2: KGHSH, LQKENI. Trimming removed 4 bases from V and 7 bases from J; junction bases left unmatched: 18. This CDR3 spans 17 amino acids. CDR3 residues: CASSRTALRDSSREAFF. CDR3 DNA: TGTGCCAGCTCACGAACGGCCCTCCGGGACAGCTCCCGTGAAGCTTTCTTT.

The chain employs TRBV6-5 and TRBJ2-2; D unresolved. Trimming took off 8 bases at V and 1 base at J, with 2 bases between the two ends. The CDR3 covers 11 residues. Per germline, CDR1 MNHEY and CDR2 SVGAGI. CDR3 bases: TGTGCCAGCCAGAACACCGGGGAGCTGTTTTTT. The encoded protein is CASQNTGELFF.

The chain is built from TRBV13 and TRBJ2-1; 10 bases map to TRBD2. Germline V gene data show CDR1 as PRHDT and CDR2 as FYEKMQ (reference sequence). V shed 5 bases and J 4 bases; nucleotides not matched to a gene: 8. CDR3 length equals 16 residues. The CDR3 here is CASSSRGAGGYNEQFF. The CDR3 coding sequence is TGTGCCAGCAGCAGTCGAGGAGCGGGGGGGTACAATGAGCAGTTCTTC.

The V and J genes are TRBV6-2 or TRBV6-3 and TRBJ1-5, with a possible D match to TRBD1 (6 bases). CDR1 is MNHEY and CDR2 is SVGEGT in the germline V gene. The CDR3 has 15 amino acids. V gave up 5 bases and J gave up 3 bases, with 14 bases separating them. The CDR3 reads CASSQGQIINQPQHF. The DNA of the CDR3 is TGTGCCAGCAGTCAAGGACAGATCATCAATCAGCCCCAGCATTTT.

The rearrangement uses TRBV4-1 and TRBJ1-2; no clear D gene. The V end was cut by 0 bases, the J end by 4 bases, with 12 bases between. The CDR3 spans 15 residues. Germline CDR1 MGHRA, CDR2 YSYEKL. In DNA, the CDR3 is TGCGCCAGCAGCCAAGATGCAGGATTCGGCTATGGCTACACCTTC. Translated, it gives CASSQDAGFGYGYTF.

The chain carries TRBV15 and TRBJ1-2; unclear D gene. Germline V lookup: CDR1 LNHNV, CDR2 YYDKDF (reference sequence). This CDR3 region has 14 residues. The V gene lost 3 bases and the J gene lost 5 bases, with 13 bases spanning the gap. The chain's CDR3 is CATSSDHRLYGYTF. The CDR3 DNA is TGTGCCACCAGCAGTGACCATAGACTATATGGCTACACCTTC.